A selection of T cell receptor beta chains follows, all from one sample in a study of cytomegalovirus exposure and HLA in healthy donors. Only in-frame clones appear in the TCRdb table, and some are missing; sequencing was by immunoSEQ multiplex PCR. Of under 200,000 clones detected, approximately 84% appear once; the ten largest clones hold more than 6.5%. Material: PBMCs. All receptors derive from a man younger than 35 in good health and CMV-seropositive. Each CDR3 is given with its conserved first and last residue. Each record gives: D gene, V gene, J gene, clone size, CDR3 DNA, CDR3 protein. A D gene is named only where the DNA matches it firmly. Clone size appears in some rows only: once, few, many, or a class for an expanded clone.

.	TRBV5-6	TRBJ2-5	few	TGTGCCAGCAGCTTGGACCCCACAGGAGAGACCCAGTACTTC	CASSLDPTGETQYF
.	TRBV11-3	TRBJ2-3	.	TGTGCCAGCAGCTCCGGACTCATTTGGGGGGCAGATACGCAGTATTTT	CASSSGLIWGADTQYF
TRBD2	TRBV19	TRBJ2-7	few	TGTGCCAGTAGTGGACTAGCGGGAGTAAACGAGCAGTACTTC	CASSGLAGVNEQYF
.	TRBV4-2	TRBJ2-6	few	TGTGCCAGCAGCCAAGAAGATCGGGCAGGGAGGTCGGGGGCCAACGTCCTGACTTTC	CASSQEDRAGRSGANVLTF
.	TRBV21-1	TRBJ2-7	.	TGTGCCAGCAGCCGAATTTTACCACGCGGATGGGGACTAGCGGGAGGGCCGTCCCACGAGCAGTACTTC	CASSRILPRGWGLAGGPSHEQYF
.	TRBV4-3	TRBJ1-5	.	TGCGCCAGCAGCCAAGATCACAGAAATCAGCCCCAGCATTTT	CASSQDHRNQPQHF
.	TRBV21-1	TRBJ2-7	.	TGTGCCAGCAGCACCCCTTCCTACGAGCAGTACTTC	CASSTPSYEQYF
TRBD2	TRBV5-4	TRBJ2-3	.	TGTGCCAGCAGCCTAAGGACTAGCGGGGCAGATACGCAGTATTTT	CASSLRTSGADTQYF
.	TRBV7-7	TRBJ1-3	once	TGTGCCAGCAGTCCCGACAGGGGAAACACCATATATTTT	CASSPDRGNTIYF
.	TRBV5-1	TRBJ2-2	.	TGCGCCAGCAGCTCCTCCTTCGCGAACACCGGGGAGCTGTTTTTT	CASSSSFANTGELFF
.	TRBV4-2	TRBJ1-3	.	TGTGCCAGCAGCCAGGGAGCGGATGGAAACACCATATATTTT	CASSQGADGNTIYF
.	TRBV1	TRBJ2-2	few	TGCACCAGCGGGGGACTAGCGGACACCGGGGAGCTGTTTTTT	CTSGGLADTGELFF
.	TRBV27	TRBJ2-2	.	TGTGCCAGCAGTTTATCGCGGGCCTTCGCGAACACCGGGGAGCTGTTTTTT	CASSLSRAFANTGELFF
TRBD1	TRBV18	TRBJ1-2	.	TGTGCCAGCTCACCAGTGACAGGGGCGGTCGGTAGCTATGGCTACACCTTC	CASSPVTGAVGSYGYTF
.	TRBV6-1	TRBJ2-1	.	TGTGCCAGCAGTGATCTGGGGGGATCCTACAATGAGCAGTTCTTC	CASSDLGGSYNEQFF
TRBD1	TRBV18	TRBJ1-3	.	TGTGCCAGCTCACCAGTGGGGACAGGGCACTCTGGAAACACCATATATTTT	CASSPVGTGHSGNTIYF
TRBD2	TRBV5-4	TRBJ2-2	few	TGTGCCAGCAGCGTCCCGGGACTAGCGGGAGCCGGGGAGCTGTTTTTT	CASSVPGLAGAGELFF